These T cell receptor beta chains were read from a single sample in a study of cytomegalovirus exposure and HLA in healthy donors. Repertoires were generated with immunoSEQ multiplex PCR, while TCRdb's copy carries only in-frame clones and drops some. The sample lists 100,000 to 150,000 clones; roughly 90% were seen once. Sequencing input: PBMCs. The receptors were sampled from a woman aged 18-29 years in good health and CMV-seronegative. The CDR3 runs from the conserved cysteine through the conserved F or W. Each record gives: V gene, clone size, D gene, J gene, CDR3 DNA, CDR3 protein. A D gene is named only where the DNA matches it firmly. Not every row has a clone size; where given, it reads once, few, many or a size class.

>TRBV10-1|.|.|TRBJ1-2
TGCGCCAGCAGTGAGTCTACAGTGAGCTATGGCTACACCTTC
CASSESTVSYGYTF
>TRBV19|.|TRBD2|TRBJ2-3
TGTGCCAGTAGTATAGGACTAGCGGATAGCACAGATACGCAGTATTTT
CASSIGLADSTDTQYF
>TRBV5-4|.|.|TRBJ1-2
TGTGCCAGCAGCTTGGAAACAGGCATCAACTATGGCTACACCTTC
CASSLETGINYGYTF
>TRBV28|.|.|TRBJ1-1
TGTGCCAGCAGCCCGCCCCCTCACACGTACACTGAAGCTTTCTTT
CASSPPPHTYTEAFF
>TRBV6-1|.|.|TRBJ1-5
TGTGCCAGCAGTGAACACCCAGCCCAGCATTTT
CASSEHPAQHF
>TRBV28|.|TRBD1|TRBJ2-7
TGTGCCAGCAGTCAACTTACAGGGGGCGGACCCGGCGAGCAGTACTTC
CASSQLTGGGPGEQYF
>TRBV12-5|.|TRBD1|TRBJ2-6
TGTGCTAGTGGTTTGCCCTGGACAGGGTGGGCTGGGGCCAACGTCCTGACTTTC
CASGLPWTGWAGANVLTF
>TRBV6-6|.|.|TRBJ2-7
TGTGCCAGCAGTCGGACAGTCTACGAGCAGTACTTC
CASSRTVYEQYF
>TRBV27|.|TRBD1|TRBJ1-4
TGTGCCAGCAGTCCGGGACAGGGTAATGAAAAACTGTTTTTT
CASSPGQGNEKLFF
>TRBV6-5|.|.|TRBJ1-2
TGTGCCAGCAGTCAGCCGGGGGACTATGGCTACACCTTC
CASSQPGDYGYTF
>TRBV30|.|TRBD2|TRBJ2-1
TGTGCCTGGAGTACTAGCGGGAGTTTTCTTGGTAATGAGCAGTTCTTC
CAWSTSGSFLGNEQFF
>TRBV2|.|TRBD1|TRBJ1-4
TGTGCCAGCAGTGATGGACAGGGGATTCAAAGTGAAAAACTGTTTTTT
CASSDGQGIQSEKLFF
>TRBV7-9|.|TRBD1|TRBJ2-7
TGTGCCAGCAGCTTAGTAGCCGGGACAGGTGGCGAGCAGTACTTC
CASSLVAGTGGEQYF
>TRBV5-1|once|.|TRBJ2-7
TGCGCCAGCAGCTTGGCCGCCGGGACACAGAGTTCCTACGAGCAGTACTTC
CASSLAAGTQSSYEQYF
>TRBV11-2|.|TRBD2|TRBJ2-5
TGTGCCAGCAGCCGGACTAGCGGGAGGGCCTTAGGGGAGACCCAGTACTTC
CASSRTSGRALGETQYF
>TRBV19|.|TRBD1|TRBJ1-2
TGTGCCAGTAGTGCTGGGACAGGGGTACATGGCTACACCTTC
CASSAGTGVHGYTF
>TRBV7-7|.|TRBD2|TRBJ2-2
TGTGCTACCACTAGCGGGAGTAGCACCGGGGAGCTGTTTTTT
CATTSGSSTGELFF
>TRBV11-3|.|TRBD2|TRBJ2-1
TGTGCCAGCACCCCTAGCCGGGAGGGCCGCTACAATGAGCAGTTCTTC
CASTPSREGRYNEQFF